The sample holds a few counts of the clone carrying this T cell receptor beta chain. Its antigen remains unknown. One junction end does not reproduce the germline sequence, and a read error may be involved. Full-length variable regions came from constant-region reverse primers plus semi-nested Nested Universal Primer A PCR. TCRdb redid the calling of the 5' RACE reads with MiXCR, one entry per CDR3 protein. The sample holds around 50,000 distinct CDR3 sequences, about 28% seen once. This CDR3 contains 13 residues. The germline gives CDR1 SGHRS, CDR2 YFSETQ. The study, taken as a whole, reports: Tumor memory CD4+ T cell TCR gene usage was found to cluster with blood and lymph node memory CD4+ cells and with lymph node naive CD4+ cells.

Memory CD4+ cells were defined as CD4+CD45RO+CD25-. The clonotype originates from a female donor with breast cancer. The chain employs TRBV5-1 and TRBJ1-1; TRBD1 agrees at 7 bases. The sample consisted of tumor-infiltrating memory CD4+ T cells sorted from the breast tumor. Subset denoted: memory CD4+ T cells, CD4+CD45RO+CD25-. The CDR3 region is CASSLAPGQDWRF. CDR3 sequence (DNA): TGCGCCAGCAGCTTGGCCCCTGGACAGGACTGGAGATTT.